The 30 T cell receptor beta chains given below trace back to one sample, sequenced in a study of cytomegalovirus exposure and HLA in healthy donors. Produced via immunoSEQ multiplex PCR; TCRdb's table is partial and in-frame only. Here the sample spans more than 110,000 clones, around 85% being singletons. The specimen was PBMCs. These receptors were obtained from a man between 18 and 29 years old in good health and CMV-seronegative.

The chain combines TRBV2 with TRBJ1-6; no definite D call. The V end was cut by 4 bases, the J end by 2 bases, with 12 bases between. The CDR3 runs 16 residues. Germline lookup yields CDR1 SNHLY and CDR2 FYNNEI. In DNA form, the CDR3 reads TGTGCCAGCAGTGTAACTCCGCTCCCCTATAATTCACCCCTCCACTTT. It is translated as CASSVTPLPYNSPLHF.

The J gene is TRBJ1-5, the V gene TRBV15; D unclear. This CDR3 contains 13 residues. The V gene's germline CDR1 is LNHNV and CDR2 YYDKDF (reference sequence). The germline V and J ends were trimmed by 0 bases and 7 bases, with 7 bases remaining between them. The CDR3 loop reads CATSREGGQPQHF. The CDR3 coding sequence is TGTGCCACCAGCAGAGAAGGAGGGCAGCCCCAGCATTTT. Based on the CDR3 plus reference TRBV15 and TRBJ1-5, the full variable domain is DAMVIQNPRYQVTQFGKPVTLSCSQTLNHNVMYWYQQKSSQAPKLLFHYYDKDFNNEADTPDNFQSRRPNTSFCFLDIRSPGLGDTAMYLCATSREGGQPQHFGDGTRLSIL.

This clone was observed a handful of times. The gene calls are TRBV7-9 and TRBJ2-7; D uncertain. This CDR3 has 12 amino acids. With 11 bases removed from V and 3 bases from J, the gap between germline ends came to 14 bases. The germline V gene encodes CDR1 SEHNR and CDR2 FQNEAQ (reference sequence). Written as DNA, the CDR3 is TGTGCCTCCGCCAGCGACCTCTACGAGCAGTACTTC. Its protein product is CASASDLYEQYF. The variable domain in full, with the rest retrieved from reference TRBV7-9 and TRBJ2-7, is DTGVSQNPRHKITKRGQNVTFRCDPISEHNRLYWYRQTLGQGPEFLTYFQNEAQLEKSRLLSDRFSAERPKGSFSTLEIQRTEQGDSAMYLCASASDLYEQYFGPGTRLTVT.

J is TRBJ1-4 and V is TRBV30; 7 nucleotides align to TRBD1. CDR3 length equals 15 residues. CDR1 and CDR2 (germline): GTSNPN, SVGIG (reference sequence). V shed 5 bases and J 4 bases; nucleotides not matched to a gene: 10. DNA of the CDR3: TGTGCCTGGGGGCCTTCCGGGACAGATAATGAAAAACTGTTTTTT. Encoded protein: CAWGPSGTDNEKLFF.

This rearrangement joins TRBV4-1 to TRBJ2-7, with D perhaps matching TRBD1 (6 bases). With 2 bases removed from V and 2 bases from J, the gap between germline ends came to 16 bases. Per germline, CDR1 MGHRA and CDR2 YSYEKL. This CDR3 is 16 amino acids long. The CDR3 here is CASSQLLHGQPYEQYF. As DNA, the CDR3 is TGCGCCAGCAGCCAACTCCTCCACGGACAGCCCTACGAGCAGTACTTC.

The chain joins TRBV29-1 to TRBJ2-1, with 8 bases identical to TRBD2. The ends lost 7 bases at V and 8 bases at J; junction bases unmatched: 7. Germline CDR1 and CDR2: SQVTM and ANQGSEA. The CDR3 spans 12 residues. The chain's CDR3 is CSAAGGAYEQFF. Here the CDR3 DNA reads TGCAGCGCTGCCGGGGGGGCCTATGAGCAGTTCTTC.

The rearrangement links TRBV19 to TRBJ1-1, with TRBD1 identical over 8 bases. The germline gives CDR1 LNHDA, CDR2 SQIVND (reference sequence). The CDR3 sequence is 16 residues long. Unmatched junction bases numbered 10, after V lost 6 bases and J lost 1 base. CDR3 residues: CASSLRQGRRNTEAFF. CDR3 nucleotides: TGTGCCAGTAGCCTAAGACAGGGGCGGAGGAACACTGAAGCTTTCTTT.

This chain uses TRBV18 with TRBJ2-2; D is perhaps TRBD1 (6 bases). V was cut by 4 bases and J by 2 bases, with 26 bases left in between. There are 20 residues in the CDR3. CDR1 and CDR2 (germline): KGHSH, LQKENI. The CDR3: CASSLRGWTPSMANTGELFF. CDR3 DNA sequence: TGTGCCAGCTCACTCAGGGGTTGGACACCCAGCATGGCAAACACCGGGGAGCTGTTTTTT.

This clone was counted a few times. The V and J genes are TRBV6-1 and TRBJ1-1, with a possible D match to TRBD1 (5 bases). V was trimmed by 3 bases and J by 3 bases, leaving 11 bases between them. This CDR3 is built from 14 residues. Germline-derived CDR1 and CDR2 are MNHNS and SASEGT. The CDR3 DNA is TGTGCCAGCAGTGAGACGTGGGGGGACACTGAAGCTTTCTTT. Translated, it gives CASSETWGDTEAFF.

The chain couples TRBV7-7 to TRBJ2-5, with D tentatively TRBD1 (6 bases). Germline V gives CDR1 SSHAT, CDR2 FNYEAQ (reference sequence). The length of the CDR3 is 16 residues. V shed 1 base and J shed 2 bases, with 14 bases lying between them. CDR3 in amino acids: CASSLGLWQGQETQYF. CDR3 sequence (DNA): TGTGCCAGCAGCTTAGGACTGTGGCAGGGGCAAGAGACCCAGTACTTC.

The chain couples TRBV10-3 to TRBJ1-4; D not resolved. Germline V gives CDR1 ENHRY, CDR2 SYGVKD. This CDR3 region has 14 residues. V was cut by 0 bases and J by 8 bases, with 10 bases left in between. CDR3 amino acids: CAISESTGEEKLFF. Here the CDR3 DNA reads TGTGCCATCAGTGAGTCGACGGGTGAGGAAAAACTGTTTTTT.

This clone occurred a few times. The rearrangement uses TRBV28 and TRBJ1-5; no definite D call. Germline loops: CDR1 MDHEN, CDR2 SYDVKM. The CDR3 is 15 residues long. The ends were cut back, 2 bases at V and 3 bases at J, with 11 bases in the middle. CDR3 sequence: CASSLEGSPNQPQHF. DNA of the CDR3: TGTGCCAGCAGTTTAGAAGGGAGTCCCAATCAGCCCCAGCATTTT. Based on the CDR3 plus reference TRBV28 and TRBJ1-5, the full variable domain is DVKVTQSSRYLVKRTGEKVFLECVQDMDHENMFWYRQDPGLGLRLIYFSYDVKMKEKGDIPEGYSVSREKKERFSLILESASTNQTSMYLCASSLEGSPNQPQHFGDGTRLSIL.

The rearrangement uses TRBV19 and TRBJ2-7, with 7 bases aligning to TRBD2. From germline, CDR1 is LNHDA and CDR2 SQIVND (reference sequence). CDR3 length: 12 amino acids. V lost 3 bases to trimming and J lost 6 bases; unmatched junction nucleotides: 2. The CDR3 DNA follows: TGTGCCAGTAGTATTTGGGGGGGCGAGCAGTACTTC. Amino acids: CASSIWGGEQYF.

The CDR3 reads CASSQDVASGKYF. The CDR3 coding sequence is TGTGCCAGCAGCCAAGATGTGGCTAGCGGGAAGTACTTC. V is TRBV14 and J is TRBJ2-7; 9 bases line up with TRBD2. Germline V gene lookup returns CDR1 SGHDN and CDR2 FVKESK. The CDR3 spans 13 residues. V gave up 0 bases and J gave up 11 bases; unmatched junction bases: 5.

This clone was seen once. The rearrangement uses TRBV5-4 and TRBJ2-7; D not resolved. Germline values: CDR1 SGHNT, CDR2 YYREEE (reference sequence). Trimming cost V 0 bases and J 7 bases, with 11 bases left between them. The CDR3 totals 13 residues. CDR3 protein: CASSLETYREQYF. CDR3 DNA: TGTGCCAGCAGCTTGGAAACTTACCGAGAGCAGTACTTC.

The sample holds a few counts of this clone. V gene TRBV4-3 combines with J gene TRBJ1-5; D gene ambiguous. Trimming left V 0 bases short and J 7 bases short, with 13 bases between. This CDR3 is 15 amino acids long. Germline V gene data show CDR1 as LGHNA and CDR2 as YSLEER. CDR3 amino acids: CASSQDLVGGQPQHF. The CDR3 nucleotides are TGCGCCAGCAGCCAAGACCTCGTGGGCGGGCAGCCCCAGCATTTT.

J is TRBJ2-5 and V is TRBV5-6; 9 bases are a match to TRBD1. There are 16 residues in the CDR3. From germline, CDR1 is SGHDT and CDR2 YYEEEE. J was trimmed by 6 bases and V by 4 bases; bases with no gene match: 13. Here the CDR3 reads CASSITPGTGSQTQYF. The CDR3 coding sequence is TGTGCCAGCAGCATCACCCCCGGGACAGGGTCCCAGACCCAGTACTTC.

This chain links TRBV11-1 with TRBJ2-7; D perhaps matches TRBD2 (6 bases). The germline gives CDR1 SGHAT, CDR2 FQDESV (reference sequence). The CDR3 runs to 15 residues. V was trimmed by 6 bases and J by 6 bases, leaving 21 bases between them. The chain's CDR3 is CASRIGGDPSREQYF. The CDR3 DNA reads TGTGCCAGCAGAATCGGCGGGGATCCTTCCCGCGAGCAGTACTTC.

This chain uses TRBV5-1 with TRBJ1-2; no clear D gene. Germline CDR1 SGHRS, CDR2 YFSETQ. The V end lost 0 bases, the J end lost 4 bases, and 10 bases lay between the germline ends. The length of the CDR3 is 14 residues. This CDR3 is CASSLGQVGYGYTF. Written as DNA, the CDR3 is TGCGCCAGCAGCTTGGGTCAGGTTGGCTATGGCTACACCTTC.

This clone showed up just once. The chain has TRBV18 and TRBJ2-3; 11 bases are a match to TRBD2. Germline loops: CDR1 KGHSH, CDR2 LQKENI. The CDR3 has 16 residues. Germline trimming cut 4 bases from V and 2 bases from J; bases unmatched to any gene: 5. The CDR3 protein is CASSRASGGHTDTQYF. Here the CDR3 DNA reads TGTGCCAGCTCACGCGCTAGCGGGGGGCACACAGATACGCAGTATTTT.

The J gene is TRBJ1-4, the V gene TRBV6-6; D unresolved. The germline gives CDR1 MNHNY, CDR2 SVGAGI (reference sequence). This CDR3 region has 13 residues. Trimming pared 5 bases from V and 6 bases from J, leaving 10 bases between. The CDR3 loop is CASSLIADEKLFF. In DNA form, the CDR3 reads TGTGCCAGCAGTCTTATAGCAGATGAAAAACTGTTTTTT.

The CDR3 here is CASSLYGAGGATDTQYF. The DNA of the CDR3 is TGTGCCAGCAGTCTTTACGGAGCGGGAGGTGCGACAGATACGCAGTATTTT. V and J are TRBV25-1 and TRBJ2-3; 9 nucleotides align to TRBD2. V gave up 5 bases and J gave up 3 bases; unmatched junction bases: 12. The germline gives CDR1 MGHDK, CDR2 SYGVNS. The CDR3 runs to 17 residues.

The chain has TRBV30 and TRBJ2-7; a weak D match, TRBD1 (5 bases). In germline, CDR1 is GTSNPN, CDR2 SVGIG (reference sequence). The CDR3 has 13 residues. The V end lost 5 bases, the J end lost 2 bases, and 13 bases lay between the germline ends. The CDR3 here is CAWSSGPPYEQYF. The CDR3 nucleotides are TGTGCCTGGTCTTCAGGGCCACCCTACGAGCAGTACTTC.

Only one count was recorded for this clone. V and J are TRBV12-5 and TRBJ2-3; a possible D gene is TRBD1 (6 bases). Germline V CDR1 and CDR2: LGHNT, FRNRAP. This CDR3 comprises 12 residues. The V end lost 7 bases, the J end lost 2 bases, and 7 bases lay between the germline ends. The CDR3 reads CASAGVTDTQYF. The CDR3 DNA follows: TGTGCTAGTGCAGGGGTCACAGATACGCAGTATTTT.

V is TRBV2 and J is TRBJ2-1, with TRBD1 identical over 7 bases. The trim removed 7 bases at V and 6 bases at J, leaving 9 bases unmatched. The length of the CDR3 is 14 residues. Germline CDR1 reads SNHLY; CDR2 reads FYNNEI. The CDR3 DNA follows: TGTGCCAGCAAGATGTCAGGGGGTAGCAATGAGCAGTTCTTC. Protein sequence: CASKMSGGSNEQFF.

V gene TRBV10-3 combines with J gene TRBJ1-2; 10 bases agree with TRBD1. CDR1 is ENHRY and CDR2 is SYGVKD in the germline V gene. V shed 0 bases and J 4 bases; nucleotides not matched to a gene: 2. The CDR3 totals 15 residues. The CDR3 protein is CAISESGQGTYGYTF. The DNA of the CDR3 is TGTGCCATCAGTGAGTCGGGACAGGGGACCTATGGCTACACCTTC.

Only a few counts were recorded for this clone. The rearrangement links TRBV6-4 to TRBJ1-5; TRBD1 might be the D (6 bases). Germline V lookup: CDR1 MRHNA, CDR2 SNTAGT. The ends were cut back, 6 bases at V and 7 bases at J, with 13 bases in the middle. This CDR3 spans 13 amino acids. In nucleotides, the CDR3 is TGTGCCAGCAGCGGTGAGCAGGGGCAGCCCCAGCATTTT. This encodes CASSGEQGQPQHF.

The chain has TRBV4-1 and TRBJ2-1; 11 bases are shared with TRBD2. With V trimmed by 1 base and J by 5 bases, 7 bases remained unmatched. There are 17 residues in the CDR3. Germline CDR1 is MGHRA and CDR2 is YSYEKL. In DNA form, the CDR3 reads TGCGCCAGCAGCCAAGTACTAGCGGGAGCATTACACAATGAGCAGTTCTTC. It translates to CASSQVLAGALHNEQFF.

The V call is TRBV10-3, the J call TRBJ2-5, with 8 bases identical to TRBD2. Germline values: CDR1 ENHRY, CDR2 SYGVKD. V was pared by 0 bases and J by 8 bases, with 14 bases of the junction left unmatched. This CDR3 is built from 17 residues. CDR3 DNA: TGTGCCATCAGTGAGTCGAGACCCTCAAACGGGGGGGCAACCCAGTACTTC. This sequence encodes CAISESRPSNGGATQYF.

The chain couples TRBV28 to TRBJ2-5, with 7 bases fitting TRBD1. This CDR3 comprises 17 residues. Germline CDR1 and CDR2: MDHEN and SYDVKM. Unmatched junction bases numbered 8, after V lost 0 bases and J lost 1 base. As DNA, the CDR3 is TGTGCCAGCAGTTTATGGGGGGCCCACAGGGGCCAAGAGACCCAGTACTTC. Its translation is CASSLWGAHRGQETQYF.